The present TCR beta chain was sequenced within a study of cytomegalovirus exposure and HLA in healthy donors. Study conclusions and caveats: A later analysis found TCR association rates differed by HLA locus, highest for DRB1 and lowest for HLA-C.

The CDR3 runs 16 residues. Trimming took 3 bases from V and 0 from J, leaving 11 bases between them. Looked up from germline, CDR1 is SGHAT and CDR2 is FQNNGV. In regard to this clone: Its antigen is as yet unknown.

With 60 Vbeta and 13 Jbeta primers, the PCR was carried out. Sequenced by immunoSEQ multiplex PCR; TCRdb stores in-frame clones only, minus some. The sample includes approximately 70,000 clones, less than 80% of them seen just once. The specimen was PBMCs. The TCR sequence derives from a man aged 60 to 75 in good health and CMV-seropositive. The genes are TRBV11-2 and TRBJ1-4; D call uncertain. CDR3 protein: CASSFGGPTTNEKLFF. CDR3 coding DNA: TGTGCCAGCAGCTTCGGAGGGCCGACAACTAATGAAAAACTGTTTTTT.